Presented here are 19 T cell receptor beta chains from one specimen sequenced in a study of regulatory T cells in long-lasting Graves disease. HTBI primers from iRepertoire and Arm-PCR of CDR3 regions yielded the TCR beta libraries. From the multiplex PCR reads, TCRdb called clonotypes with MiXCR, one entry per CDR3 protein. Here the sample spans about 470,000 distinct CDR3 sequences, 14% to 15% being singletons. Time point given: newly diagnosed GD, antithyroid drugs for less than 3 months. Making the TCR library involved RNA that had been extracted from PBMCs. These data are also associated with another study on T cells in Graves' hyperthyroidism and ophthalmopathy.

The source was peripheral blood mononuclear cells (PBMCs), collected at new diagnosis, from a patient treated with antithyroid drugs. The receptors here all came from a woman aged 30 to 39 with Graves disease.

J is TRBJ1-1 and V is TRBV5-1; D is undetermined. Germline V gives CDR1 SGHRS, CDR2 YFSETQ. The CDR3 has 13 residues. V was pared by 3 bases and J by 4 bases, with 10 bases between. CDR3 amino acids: CASSWDYGTEAFF. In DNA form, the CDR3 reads TGCGCCAGCAGCTGGGATTATGGCACTGAAGCTTTCTTT. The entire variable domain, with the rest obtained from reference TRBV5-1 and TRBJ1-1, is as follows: KAGVTQTPRYLIKTRGQQVTLSCSPISGHRSVSWYQQTPGQGLQFLFEYFSETQRNKGNFPGRFSGRQFSNSRSEMNVSTLELGDSALYLCASSWDYGTEAFFGQGTRLTVV.

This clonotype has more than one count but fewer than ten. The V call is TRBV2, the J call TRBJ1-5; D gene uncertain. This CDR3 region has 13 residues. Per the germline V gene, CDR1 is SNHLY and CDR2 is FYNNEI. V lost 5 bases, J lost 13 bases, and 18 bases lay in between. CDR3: CASSPPLEGSQHF. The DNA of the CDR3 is TGTGCCAGCAGTCCCCCCCTTGAGGGTTCACAGCATTTT.

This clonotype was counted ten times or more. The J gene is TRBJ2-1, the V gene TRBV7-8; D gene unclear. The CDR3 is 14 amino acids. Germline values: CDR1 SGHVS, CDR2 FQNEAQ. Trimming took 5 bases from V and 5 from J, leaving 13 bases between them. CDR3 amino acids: CASSPSQIHNEQFF. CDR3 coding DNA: TGTGCCAGCAGCCCCTCACAGATACACAATGAGCAGTTCTTC. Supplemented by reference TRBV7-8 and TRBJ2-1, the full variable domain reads GAGVSQSPRYKVAKRGQDVALRCDPISGHVSLFWYQQALGQGPEFLTYFQNEAQLDKSGLPSDRFFAERPEGSVSTLKIQRTQQEDSAVYLCASSPSQIHNEQFFGPGTRLTVL.

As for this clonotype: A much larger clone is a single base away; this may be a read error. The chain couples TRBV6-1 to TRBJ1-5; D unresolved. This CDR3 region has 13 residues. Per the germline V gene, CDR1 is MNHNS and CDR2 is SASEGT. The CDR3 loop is CASSEMGNKPQHF. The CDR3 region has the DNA TGTGCCAGCAGTGAAATGGGCAATAAGCCCCAGCATTTT.

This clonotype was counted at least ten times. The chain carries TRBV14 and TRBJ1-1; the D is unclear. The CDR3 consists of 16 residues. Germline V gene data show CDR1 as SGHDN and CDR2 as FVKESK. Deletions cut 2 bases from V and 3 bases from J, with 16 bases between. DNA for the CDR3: TGTGCCAGCAGCCAAATTTCCCGAAGTCCCTACACTGAAGCTTTCTTT. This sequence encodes CASSQISRSPYTEAFF.

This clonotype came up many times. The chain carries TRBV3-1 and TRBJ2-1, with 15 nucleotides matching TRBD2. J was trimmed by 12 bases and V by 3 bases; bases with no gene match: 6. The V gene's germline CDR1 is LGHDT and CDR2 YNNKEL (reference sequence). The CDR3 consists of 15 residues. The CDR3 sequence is CASSQGTSGRFGQFF. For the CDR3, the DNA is TGTGCCAGCAGCCAGGGGACTAGCGGGAGGTTCGGGCAGTTCTTC.

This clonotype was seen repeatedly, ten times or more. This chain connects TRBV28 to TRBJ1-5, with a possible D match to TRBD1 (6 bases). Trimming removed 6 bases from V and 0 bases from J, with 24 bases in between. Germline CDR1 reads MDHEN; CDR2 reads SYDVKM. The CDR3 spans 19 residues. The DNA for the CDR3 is TGTGCCAGCAGACCCACAGGGAGGAGAGCTTCCAATAGCAATCAGCCCCAGCATTTT. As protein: CASRPTGRRASNSNQPQHF.

CDR3 in DNA: TGCAGTGCTAGAGGGTTGCGGGAGGGTGCCATGGGAGATACGCAGTATTTT. Encoded protein: CSARGLREGAMGDTQYF. The V gene is TRBV20-1, the J gene TRBJ2-3; 9 bases are a match to TRBD2. The CDR3 covers 17 residues. V shed 1 base, J shed 5 bases, and the junction held 13 bases outside the gene matches. Germline V lookup: CDR1 DFQATT, CDR2 SNEGSKA (reference sequence).

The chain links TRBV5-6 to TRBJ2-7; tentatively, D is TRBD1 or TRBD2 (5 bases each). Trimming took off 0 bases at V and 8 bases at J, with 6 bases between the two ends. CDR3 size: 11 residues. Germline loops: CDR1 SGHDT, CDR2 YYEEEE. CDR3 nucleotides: TGTGCCAGCAGCTTGGCGGGACAGCAGTACTTC. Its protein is CASSLAGQQYF.

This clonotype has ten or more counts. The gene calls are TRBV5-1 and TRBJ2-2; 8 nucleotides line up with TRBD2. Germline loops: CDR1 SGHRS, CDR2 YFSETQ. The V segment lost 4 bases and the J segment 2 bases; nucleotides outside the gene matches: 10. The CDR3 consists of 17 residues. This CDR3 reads CASSPRELAGNTGELFF. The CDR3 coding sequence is TGCGCCAGCAGCCCGCGTGAATTAGCGGGAAACACCGGGGAGCTGTTTTTT. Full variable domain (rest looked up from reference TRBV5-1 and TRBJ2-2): KAGVTQTPRYLIKTRGQQVTLSCSPISGHRSVSWYQQTPGQGLQFLFEYFSETQRNKGNFPGRFSGRQFSNSRSEMNVSTLELGDSALYLCASSPRELAGNTGELFFGEGSRLTVL.

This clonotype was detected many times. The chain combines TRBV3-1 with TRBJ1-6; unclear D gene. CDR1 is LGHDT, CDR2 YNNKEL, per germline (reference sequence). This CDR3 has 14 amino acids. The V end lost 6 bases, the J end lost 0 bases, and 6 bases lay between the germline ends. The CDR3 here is CASRASSYNSPLHF. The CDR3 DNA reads TGTGCCAGCAGGGCGAGCTCCTATAATTCACCCCTCCACTTT.

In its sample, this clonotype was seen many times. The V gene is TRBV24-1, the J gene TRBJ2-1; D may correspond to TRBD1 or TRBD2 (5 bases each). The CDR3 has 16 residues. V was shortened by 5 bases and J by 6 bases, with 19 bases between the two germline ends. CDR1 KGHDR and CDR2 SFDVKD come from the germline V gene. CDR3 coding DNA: TGTGCCACCAGTGGTACAGCGGAGTGGGGCAGCAATGAGCAGTTCTTC. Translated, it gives CATSGTAEWGSNEQFF.

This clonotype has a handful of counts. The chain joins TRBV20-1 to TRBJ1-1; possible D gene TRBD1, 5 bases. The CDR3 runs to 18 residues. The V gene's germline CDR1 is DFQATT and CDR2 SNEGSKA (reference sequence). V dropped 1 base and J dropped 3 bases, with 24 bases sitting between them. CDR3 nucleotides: TGCAGTGCTAGAGGACCCCACCGGGCCTTCTCGGGGGACACTGAAGCTTTCTTT. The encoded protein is CSARGPHRAFSGDTEAFF.

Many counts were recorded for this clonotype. The CDR3 spells CASSLRTSGRMGNEQFF. In nucleotides, the CDR3 is TGTGCCAGCAGCTTACGGACTAGCGGGAGAATGGGCAATGAGCAGTTCTTC. The chain carries TRBV11-2 and TRBJ2-1, with TRBD2 matching 13 bases. Trimming removed 2 bases from V and 6 bases from J; junction bases left unmatched: 7. This CDR3 region has 17 residues. CDR1 is SGHAT and CDR2 is FQNNGV in the germline V gene.

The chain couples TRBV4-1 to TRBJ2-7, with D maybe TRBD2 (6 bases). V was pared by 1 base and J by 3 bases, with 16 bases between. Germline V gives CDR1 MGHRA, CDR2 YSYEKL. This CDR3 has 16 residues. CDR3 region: CASSQGGGHSLYEQYF. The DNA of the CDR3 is TGCGCCAGCAGCCAAGGGGGAGGACATAGCCTCTACGAGCAGTACTTC.

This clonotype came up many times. Here the CDR3 DNA reads TGTGCCAGCAGTTTCCCCGGACTTGGCTACGAGCAGTACTTC. It yields the protein CASSFPGLGYEQYF. V and J are TRBV12-3 or TRBV12-4 and TRBJ2-7; D perhaps matches TRBD2 (5 bases). With 3 bases removed from V and 3 bases from J, the gap between germline ends came to 12 bases. This CDR3 region has 14 residues.

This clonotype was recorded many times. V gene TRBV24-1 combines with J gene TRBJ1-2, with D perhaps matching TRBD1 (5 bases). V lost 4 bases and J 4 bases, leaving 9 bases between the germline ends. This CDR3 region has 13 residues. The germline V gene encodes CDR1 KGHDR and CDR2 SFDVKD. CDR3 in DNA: TGTGCCACCAGTGAATACGACAGCTATGGCTACACCTTC. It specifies CATSEYDSYGYTF.

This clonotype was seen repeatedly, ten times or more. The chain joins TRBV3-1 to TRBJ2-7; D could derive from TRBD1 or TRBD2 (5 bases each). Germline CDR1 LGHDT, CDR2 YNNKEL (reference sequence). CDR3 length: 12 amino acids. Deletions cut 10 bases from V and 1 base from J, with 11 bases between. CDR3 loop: CATEGRSYEQYF. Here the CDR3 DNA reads TGTGCCACAGAGGGACGGTCCTACGAGCAGTACTTC.

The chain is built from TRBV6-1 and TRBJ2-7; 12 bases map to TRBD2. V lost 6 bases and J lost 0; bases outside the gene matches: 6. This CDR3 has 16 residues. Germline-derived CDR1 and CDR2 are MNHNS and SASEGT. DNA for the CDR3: TGTGCCAGCAGCCGTCTAGCGGGAGGGGACTCCTACGAGCAGTACTTC. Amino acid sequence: CASSRLAGGDSYEQYF.